The 4 T cell receptor beta chains listed next were all sequenced from one sample in a study of T cell clones after liver transplantation. Assay: immunoSEQ multiplex PCR; the TCRdb copy retains only in-frame clones and omits some. The data show around 97,000 clones, roughly 80% seen once. Sequences were derived from CD4+ T cells from blood, sampled approximately 43 months after liver transplant. These TCRs come from a human patient who received a liver transplant. The T cells may come from the graft donor.

V and J are TRBV6-4 and TRBJ2-1; D call uncertain. The germline CDR1 and CDR2 sequences are MRHNA and SNTAGT. V was pared by 1 base and J by 13 bases, with 11 bases between. The CDR3 length is 12 residues. The CDR3 sequence: CASSDYIGHQFF. The CDR3 nucleotides are TGTGCCAGCAGTGACTATATAGGGCATCAGTTCTTC.

The rearrangement links TRBV28 to TRBJ2-7, with TRBD2 as a possible D gene (5 bases). V was clipped by 7 bases and J by 3 bases, with 10 bases between them. CDR3 length: 12 amino acids. CDR1 and CDR2 from the germline V gene are MDHEN and SYDVKM. CDR3 in amino acids: CASTSGIYEQYF. CDR3 nucleotides: TGTGCCAGCACGTCGGGAATCTACGAGCAGTACTTC.

The J gene is TRBJ1-5, the V gene TRBV28; D may be TRBD1 (6 bases). This CDR3 contains 17 residues. Trimming removed 3 bases from V and 1 base from J, with 16 bases in between. The germline CDR1 and CDR2 sequences are MDHEN and SYDVKM. The DNA for the CDR3 is TGTGCCAGCAGTTTCCCAGGGGTGCATGAAAGCAATCAGCCCCAGCATTTT. This sequence encodes CASSFPGVHESNQPQHF.

This clone was seen a single time. This sequence joins TRBV6-1 and TRBJ2-7; D tentatively reads TRBD1 or TRBD2 (5 bases each). The CDR3 is 15 amino acids. Between the trimmed V and J ends, which lost 3 bases and 2 bases, there was a span of 14 bases. Germline V gene data show CDR1 as MNHNS and CDR2 as SASEGT. CDR3 residues: CASSDQGRLTYEQYF. The DNA for the CDR3 is TGTGCCAGCAGTGACCAGGGACGCCTTACCTACGAGCAGTACTTC.